The count of the clone carrying this T cell receptor (beta chain) is one. The antigen remains unidentified. These data belong to a study of T cells in Graves' hyperthyroidism and ophthalmopathy. Broader study findings: Most clonotypes that expanded in the thyroid above 0.001 also showed up in blood. Stable hyperthyroidism and ophthalmopathy were separated using 13 V-J signatures.

Pregnant or lactating patients were excluded, as were those with uncontrolled infection or other autoimmune disease. Germline V CDR1 and CDR2: MNHEY, SVGEGT. This CDR3 is built from 17 residues. V lost 6 bases to trimming and J lost 3 bases; unmatched junction nucleotides: 14. Amplified TCR beta CDR3 regions derived from RNA transcripts. The HTBI primer set was used in a first-round RT-PCR of the TCR CDR3. Via MiXCR, TCRdb re-called the multiplex PCR reads, giving one row per CDR3 protein. This sample has roughly 400,000 distinct CDR3 sequences, with around an eighth found just once. The V call is TRBV6-2 or TRBV6-3, the J call TRBJ2-1; TRBD2 matches 7 bases. The clonotype comes from a man aged 45-65 years with Graves' ophthalmopathy. The source material was blood. The CDR3 spells CASSNSRGRALYNEQFF. The CDR3 DNA is TGTGCCAGCAGCAACAGCCGTGGGAGGGCCCTCTACAATGAGCAGTTCTTC.